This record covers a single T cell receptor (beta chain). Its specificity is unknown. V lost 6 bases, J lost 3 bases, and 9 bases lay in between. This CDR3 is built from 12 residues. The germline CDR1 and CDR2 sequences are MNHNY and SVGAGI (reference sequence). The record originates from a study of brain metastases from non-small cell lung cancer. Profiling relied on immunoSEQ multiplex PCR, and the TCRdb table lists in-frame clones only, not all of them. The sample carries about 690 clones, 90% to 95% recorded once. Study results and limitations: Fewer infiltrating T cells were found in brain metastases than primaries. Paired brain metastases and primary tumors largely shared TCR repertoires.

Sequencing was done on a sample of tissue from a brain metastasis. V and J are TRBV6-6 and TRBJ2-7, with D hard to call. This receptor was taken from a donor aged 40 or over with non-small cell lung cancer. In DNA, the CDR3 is TGTGCCAGCAGCCAGACTGACTACGAGCAGTACTTC. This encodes CASSQTDYEQYF.